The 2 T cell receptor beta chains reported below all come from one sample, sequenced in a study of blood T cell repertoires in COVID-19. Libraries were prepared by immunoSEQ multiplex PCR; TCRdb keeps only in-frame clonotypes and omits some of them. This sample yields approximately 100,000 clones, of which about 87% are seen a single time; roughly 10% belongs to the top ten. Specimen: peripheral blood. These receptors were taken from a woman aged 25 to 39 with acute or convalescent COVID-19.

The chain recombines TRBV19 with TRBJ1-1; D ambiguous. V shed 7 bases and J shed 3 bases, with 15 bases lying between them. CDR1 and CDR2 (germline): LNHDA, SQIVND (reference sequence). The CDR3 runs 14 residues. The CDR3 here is CASKKAVEYTEAFF. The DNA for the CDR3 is TGTGCCAGTAAAAAGGCGGTTGAGTACACTGAAGCTTTCTTT.

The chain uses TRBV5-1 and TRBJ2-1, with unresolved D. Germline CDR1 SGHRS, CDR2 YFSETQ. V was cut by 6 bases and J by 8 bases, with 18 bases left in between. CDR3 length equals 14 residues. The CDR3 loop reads CASKWSHRVDEQFF. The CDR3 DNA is TGCGCCAGCAAATGGAGTCATCGAGTTGATGAGCAGTTCTTC. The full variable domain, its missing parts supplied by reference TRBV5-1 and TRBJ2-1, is KAGVTQTPRYLIKTRGQQVTLSCSPISGHRSVSWYQQTPGQGLQFLFEYFSETQRNKGNFPGRFSGRQFSNSRSEMNVSTLELGDSALYLCASKWSHRVDEQFFGPGTRLTVL.